This T cell receptor beta chain was profiled in a study of T-cell memory formation after mild COVID-19 (dated by TCRdb to the early 2020s). Study-wide context: TCR sequence clusters from the two donors were largely donor specific. In two donors, T-cell clones that expanded and contracted after mild COVID-19 were tracked by sequencing TCRalpha and TCRbeta repertoires over time. The cohort was made up of two young adult volunteers, one female and one male, who were previously healthy.

This clonotype occurred a few times. Its antigen is not yet known. It has no much larger one-base neighbor in the sample; base qualities were not kept. Ficoll-Paque density gradient centrifugation was used to isolate PBMCs. General study outcomes and caveats: Whether the second-wave clones peaking on day 37 were SARS-CoV-2 specific was not confirmed. Contracting CD4+ clones turned up mainly in the CM and EM memory subsets, whereas EMRA was where CD8+ clones were enriched. The study included only two mild cases, and larger cohorts that include severe cases with pre-infection samples were judged to be necessary. Some responding clones were detected in pre-infection memory, suggesting pre-existing cross-reactive memory T cells joined the SARS-CoV-2 response. From day 15 to 85, contracting clones showed balanced CD4/CD8 phenotypes, whereas a second wave of clones that expanded from day 15 to 37 leaned towards CD4+.

Instrument on record: Illumina NovaSeq 6000. cDNA libraries for TCRalpha and TCRbeta were prepared by 5'RACE using constant-segment primers, with sample barcodes and unique molecular identifiers added. Trizol reagent was used to extract RNA from every sample. Library amplification was performed in two PCR steps, and a second sample barcode and Illumina TruSeq adapters were introduced in the second step. Libraries were sequenced on an Illumina NovaSeq with 2 x 150 bp paired-end reads. Per the authors' processing: The reads were demultiplexed and collapsed into UMI-guided consensus sequences using migec v1.2.7. Using mixcr v2.1.11, the UMI consensuses were aligned to TRA and TRB V and J templates and assembled into clonotypes. Clonotypes were classified as expanded or contracted when called significant by both edgeR and NoisET, with noise models trained on biological replicates. edgeR calls used a false discovery rate-adjusted p below 0.01 and a log2 fold-change threshold of 1. PCA with hierarchical clustering of max-normalized trajectories of the 1000 most abundant clonotypes was used as exploratory dynamics analysis. Each responding clone was given a CD4 or CD8 phenotype based on the CD4+ and CD8+ repertoires, which had been sequenced separately. Through fastp at Q25 and MiXCR, TCRdb rebuilt clones from the public reads, retaining in-frame beta chains. Rows are unified per CDR3 protein, each entry keeping the most common DNA and genes. The V and J calls were not made by the authors but by TCRdb's processing. In all, the sample holds about 100,000 distinct CDR3 sequences, and 15% to 20% of those were seen once. The ten largest make up roughly 5.5% of the sample.

This clonotype was sampled from a man aged 18 to 35 who had mild COVID-19 (a few samples of this study predate the infection). The sample titles of this study are shuffled in the database, so cell type and time point are left out; the donor was told from shared clones. Source material: PBMCs or a T cell subset sorted from them (not recorded which).

The DNA sequence follows: TGCGCCAGCATGGAGGCGTTTAACACCGGGGAGCTGTTTTTT. The resulting protein is CASMEAFNTGELFF. The rearrangement joined TRBV5-1 to TRBJ2-2; TRBD2 is perhaps the D gene, given 5 matching bases. V loses 6 bases, J loses 2 bases, and the germline ends lie 11 bases apart. The germline V gene sets CDR1 to SGHRS and CDR2 to YFSETQ. The CDR3 spans 14 residues, from the cysteine through the phenylalanine. Of the read, only the CDR3 DNA is kept; its 42 bases are in frame from base 1.